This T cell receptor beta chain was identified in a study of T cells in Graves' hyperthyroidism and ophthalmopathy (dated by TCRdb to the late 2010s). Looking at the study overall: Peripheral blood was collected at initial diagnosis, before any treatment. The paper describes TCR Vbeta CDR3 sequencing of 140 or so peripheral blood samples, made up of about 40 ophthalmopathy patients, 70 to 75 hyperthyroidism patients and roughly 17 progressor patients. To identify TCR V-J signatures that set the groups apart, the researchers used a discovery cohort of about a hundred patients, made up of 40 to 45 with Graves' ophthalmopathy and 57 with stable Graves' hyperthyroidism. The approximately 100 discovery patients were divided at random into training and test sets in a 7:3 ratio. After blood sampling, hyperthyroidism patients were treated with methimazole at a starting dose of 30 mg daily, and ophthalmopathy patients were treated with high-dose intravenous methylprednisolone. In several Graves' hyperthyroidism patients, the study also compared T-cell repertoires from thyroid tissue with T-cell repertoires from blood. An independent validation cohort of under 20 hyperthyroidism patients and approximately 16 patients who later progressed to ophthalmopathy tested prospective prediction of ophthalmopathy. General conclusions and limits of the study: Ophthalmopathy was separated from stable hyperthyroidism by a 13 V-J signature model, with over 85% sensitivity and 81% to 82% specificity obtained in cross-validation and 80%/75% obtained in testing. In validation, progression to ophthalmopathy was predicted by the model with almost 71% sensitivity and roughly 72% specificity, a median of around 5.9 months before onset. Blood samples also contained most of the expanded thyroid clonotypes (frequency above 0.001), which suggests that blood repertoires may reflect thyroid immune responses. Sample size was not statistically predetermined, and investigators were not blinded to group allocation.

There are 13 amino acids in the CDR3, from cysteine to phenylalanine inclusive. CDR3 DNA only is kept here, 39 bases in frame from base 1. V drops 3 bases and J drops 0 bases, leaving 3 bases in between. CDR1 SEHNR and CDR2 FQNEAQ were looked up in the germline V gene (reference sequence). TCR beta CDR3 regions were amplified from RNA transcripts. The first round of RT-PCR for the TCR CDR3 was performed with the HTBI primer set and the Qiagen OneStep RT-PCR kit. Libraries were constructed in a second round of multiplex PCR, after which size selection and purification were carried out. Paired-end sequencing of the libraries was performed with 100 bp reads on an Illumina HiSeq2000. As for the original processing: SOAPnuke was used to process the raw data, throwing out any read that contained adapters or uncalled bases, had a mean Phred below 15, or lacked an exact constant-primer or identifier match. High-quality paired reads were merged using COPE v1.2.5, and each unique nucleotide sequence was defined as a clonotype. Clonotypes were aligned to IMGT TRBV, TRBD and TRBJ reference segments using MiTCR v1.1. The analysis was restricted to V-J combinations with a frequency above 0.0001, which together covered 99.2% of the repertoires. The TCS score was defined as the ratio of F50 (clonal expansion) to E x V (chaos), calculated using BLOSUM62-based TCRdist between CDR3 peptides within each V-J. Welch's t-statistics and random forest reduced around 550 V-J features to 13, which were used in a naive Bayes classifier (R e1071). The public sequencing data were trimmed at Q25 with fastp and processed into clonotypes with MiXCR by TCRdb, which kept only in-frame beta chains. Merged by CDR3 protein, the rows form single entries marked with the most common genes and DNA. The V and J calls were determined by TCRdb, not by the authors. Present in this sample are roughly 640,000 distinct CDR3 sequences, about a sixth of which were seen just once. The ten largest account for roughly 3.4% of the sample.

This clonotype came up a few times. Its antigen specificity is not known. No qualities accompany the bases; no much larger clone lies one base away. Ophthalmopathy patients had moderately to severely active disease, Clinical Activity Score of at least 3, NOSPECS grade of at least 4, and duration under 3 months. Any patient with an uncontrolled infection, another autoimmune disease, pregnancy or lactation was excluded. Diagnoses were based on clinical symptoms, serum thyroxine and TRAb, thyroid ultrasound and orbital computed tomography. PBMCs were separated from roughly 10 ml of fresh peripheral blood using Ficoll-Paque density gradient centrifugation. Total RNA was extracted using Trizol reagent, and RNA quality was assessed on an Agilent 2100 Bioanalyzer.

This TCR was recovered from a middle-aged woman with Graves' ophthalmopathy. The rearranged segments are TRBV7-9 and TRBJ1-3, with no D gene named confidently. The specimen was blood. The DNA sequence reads TGTGCCAGCAGCTTGATCTCTGGAAACACCATATATTTT. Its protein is CASSLISGNTIYF.